What follows are 15 T cell receptor beta chains derived from one specimen sequenced in a study of T cell repertoires in aging, cancer and after chemotherapy. A mixed TRB-A/B primer pool amplified rearranged TRB by multiplex touch-down PCR. TCRdb analysed the multiplex PCR reads with MiXCR anew, one entry per CDR3 protein. Among approximately 6,300 distinct CDR3 sequences, around 33% were seen once, and the ten largest hold about 28%. TCR beta rearrangements were amplified from peripheral blood genomic DNA. Sample: blood. These receptors were collected from a human donor with a blood cancer.

The chain carries TRBV19 and TRBJ2-3; D perhaps matches TRBD1 (6 bases). CDR1 LNHDA and CDR2 SQIVND come from the germline V gene (reference sequence). The length of the CDR3 is 15 residues. With 3 bases removed from V and 0 bases from J, the gap between germline ends came to 10 bases. The CDR3 region has the DNA TGTGCCAGTAGTATGATGAGGGGGAGCACAGATACGCAGTATTTT. It codes for CASSMMRGSTDTQYF.

Only a few counts were recorded for this clonotype. The chain carries TRBV5-4 and TRBJ2-3, with 7 nucleotides matching TRBD2. Trimming took 7 bases from V and 6 from J; bases not matched to a gene: 11. CDR1 SGHNT and CDR2 YYREEE come from the germline V gene (reference sequence). This CDR3 contains 14 residues. The CDR3 here is CASSPGEGLDTQYF. The DNA of the CDR3 is TGTGCCAGCTCCCCGGGGGAGGGCCTGGATACGCAGTATTTT.

This sequence joins TRBV18 and TRBJ1-4; D remains ambiguous. Germline CDR1 and CDR2: KGHSH and LQKENI. The CDR3 is 16 residues long. V lost 6 bases and J 0 bases, leaving 14 bases between the germline ends. CDR3 in amino acids: CASSLTTPSTNEKLFF. CDR3 coding DNA: TGTGCCAGCTCGCTAACGACCCCATCAACTAATGAAAAACTGTTTTTT. Using reference TRBV18 and TRBJ1-4 for the parts outside the CDR3, the full variable domain is NAGVMQNPRHLVRRRGQEARLRCSPMKGHSHVYWYRQLPEEGLKFMVYLQKENIIDESGMPKERFSAEFPKEGPSILRIQQVVRGDSAAYFCASSLTTPSTNEKLFFGSGTQLSVL.

The chain uses TRBV6-2 or TRBV6-3 and TRBJ1-1; D unresolved. Germline values: CDR1 MNHEY, CDR2 SVGEGT. The CDR3 sequence is 15 residues long. Between the trimmed V and J ends, which lost 7 bases and 0 bases, there was a span of 15 bases. The CDR3: CASNSPRAVNTEAFF. Here the CDR3 DNA reads TGTGCCAGCAACTCCCCGCGGGCCGTGAACACTGAAGCTTTCTTT.

CDR3 sequence: CASSHREYGYGYTF. In nucleotides, the CDR3 is TGTGCCAGCAGTCACAGGGAATACGGCTATGGCTACACCTTC. The chain carries TRBV12-3 or TRBV12-4 and TRBJ1-2; D is perhaps TRBD1 (6 bases). This CDR3 has 14 residues. V shed 5 bases and J shed 4 bases, with 14 bases lying between them.

The chain joins TRBV6-4 to TRBJ2-2; D not resolved. Germline V lookup: CDR1 MRHNA, CDR2 SNTAGT. V was trimmed by 2 bases and J by 7 bases, leaving 5 bases between them. CDR3 length equals 12 residues. The CDR3 here is CASSDRSGELFF. The CDR3 nucleotides read TGTGCCAGCAGTGACAGGAGCGGGGAGCTGTTTTTT.

The rearrangement joins TRBV20-1 to TRBJ2-3; 7 bases are shared with TRBD2. The V gene's germline CDR1 is DFQATT and CDR2 SNEGSKA (reference sequence). The CDR3 loop spans 16 amino acids. V trimming: 5 bases; J trimming: 4 bases; junction bases outside the gene matches: 15. Here the CDR3 reads CSAVRDGRGNADTQYF. The CDR3 DNA reads TGCAGTGCTGTAAGAGACGGGCGGGGGAATGCAGATACGCAGTATTTT.

Worth noting for this clonotype: This may stem from a read error, because a much larger clone lies one nucleotide away. This chain uses TRBV6-1 with TRBJ2-2; no reliable D call. The CDR3 runs 14 residues. Germline V CDR1 and CDR2: MNHNS, SASEGT. Between the trimmed V and J ends, which lost 6 bases and 4 bases, there was a span of 12 bases. In DNA form, the CDR3 reads TGTGCCAGCAGCCTTAGCATATCCACCGGGGAGCTGTTTTTT. As protein: CASSLSISTGELFF.

V and J are TRBV6-6 and TRBJ2-5; TRBD1 agrees at 9 bases. This CDR3 contains 14 residues. Germline V lookup: CDR1 MNHNY, CDR2 SVGAGI (reference sequence). Trimming took 4 bases from V and 5 from J; bases not matched to a gene: 5. CDR3 protein: CASSLGQGRETQYF. Here the CDR3 DNA reads TGTGCCAGCAGTTTAGGACAGGGGAGGGAGACCCAGTACTTC.

The chain uses TRBV20-1 and TRBJ1-5, with D maybe TRBD1 (5 bases). The length of the CDR3 is 14 residues. V shed 0 bases and J shed 7 bases, with 13 bases lying between them. CDR1 and CDR2 from the germline V gene are DFQATT and SNEGSKA (reference sequence). DNA for the CDR3: TGCAGTGCTAGAGATCAGAGGGGAGGGCAGCCCCAGCATTTT. Translating gives CSARDQRGGQPQHF.

This clonotype is medium-sized by share. This chain joins TRBV5-6 and TRBJ2-2; D gene uncertain. The CDR3 runs to 13 residues. In germline, CDR1 is SGHDT, CDR2 YYEEEE. The V gene lost 3 bases and the J gene lost 4 bases, with 7 bases spanning the gap. The CDR3: CASSSWATGELFF. CDR3 sequence (DNA): TGTGCCAGCAGCTCCTGGGCCACCGGGGAGCTGTTTTTT. The whole variable domain, remainder taken from reference TRBV5-6 and TRBJ2-2, is DAGVTQSPTHLIKTRGQQVTLRCSPKSGHDTVSWYQQALGQGPQFIFQYYEEEERQRGNFPDRFSGHQFPNYSSELNVNALLLGDSALYLCASSSWATGELFFGEGSRLTVL.

Remarks on this clonotype: One end of the junction is discordant with germline, which a read error may explain. The rearrangement links TRBV5-4 to TRBJ1-2; tentatively, D is TRBD1 (5 bases). Germline V CDR1 and CDR2: SGHNT, YYREEE (reference sequence). The CDR3 is 15 amino acids. The CDR3 here is CASSQDRWGNYGYTF. CDR3 bases: TGCGCCAGCAGCCAAGATCGGTGGGGGAACTATGGCTACACCTTC.

This clonotype was counted between two and nine times. The V gene is TRBV6-5, the J gene TRBJ2-2, with 8 nucleotides matching TRBD1. Unmatched junction bases numbered 4, after V lost 7 bases and J lost 0 bases. The length of the CDR3 is 15 residues. The germline CDR1 and CDR2 sequences are MNHEY and SVGAGI. The CDR3 region has the DNA TGTGCCAGCAAAAAACAGGGGGCGAACACCGGGGAGCTGTTTTTT. Protein: CASKKQGANTGELFF.

The rearrangement joins TRBV11-2 to TRBJ2-1; maybe TRBD2 (5 bases). The V and J ends lost 1 base and 10 bases respectively, with 17 bases between them. This CDR3 has 15 amino acids. Germline values: CDR1 SGHAT, CDR2 FQNNGV. The CDR3 is CASSLGRVRTYEQFF. For the CDR3, the DNA is TGTGCCAGCAGCTTAGGGCGGGTCCGGACCTACGAGCAGTTCTTC.

The DNA of the CDR3 is TGTGCCAGCAGTTTCCTCGGAGGACGGAATATCTATGGCTACACCTTC. Protein: CASSFLGGRNIYGYTF. The chain combines TRBV12-3 or TRBV12-4 with TRBJ1-2, with unresolved D. This CDR3 has 16 amino acids. The V and J ends lost 3 bases and 4 bases respectively, with 18 bases between them.